The source of this T cell receptor (beta chain) is a study of shared clonotypes between healthy human individuals. Trimming shortened V by 2 bases and J by 4 bases, and 12 bases separated the two germline ends. CDR1 and CDR2 (germline): SEHNR, FQNEAQ (reference sequence). The CDR3 extends over 14 amino acids. Terminally differentiated effector memory CD45RA+ cells were left out of the naive CD8 fraction, which was CD45RO-negative and positively selected for CCR7. As regards this clone: The antigen remains unidentified.

Points from the study as a whole: With few donors, the genetic and exposure-history diversity represented was limited. Among a handful of donors, roughly 5% of naive CD4 clonotypes were found in common.

Each replicate PCR on the sorted subsets used approximately 180 ng DNA (around 30,000 T cell genomes). Sequenced by immunoSEQ multiplex PCR; TCRdb stores in-frame clones only, minus some. This sample has about 590,000 clones, with around 95% found just once. Sequencing was carried out using naive CD8+ T cells sorted from blood. The gene calls are TRBV7-9 and TRBJ2-7; weak D call: TRBD2 (5 bases). This receptor was identified in a woman under 40 in good health. The CDR3 is CASSLTGREYEQYF. The CDR3 DNA follows: TGTGCCAGCAGCTTAACCGGTCGGGAATACGAGCAGTACTTC.